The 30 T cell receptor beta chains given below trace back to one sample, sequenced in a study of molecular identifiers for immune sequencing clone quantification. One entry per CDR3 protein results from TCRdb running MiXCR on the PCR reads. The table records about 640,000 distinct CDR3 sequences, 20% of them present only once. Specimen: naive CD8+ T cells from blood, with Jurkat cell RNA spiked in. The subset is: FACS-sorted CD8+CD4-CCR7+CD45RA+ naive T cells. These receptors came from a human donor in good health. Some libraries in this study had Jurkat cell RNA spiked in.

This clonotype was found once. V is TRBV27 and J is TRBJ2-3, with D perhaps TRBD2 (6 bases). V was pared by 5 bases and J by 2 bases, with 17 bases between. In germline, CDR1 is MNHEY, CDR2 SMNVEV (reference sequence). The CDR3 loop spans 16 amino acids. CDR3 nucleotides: TGTGCCAGCAGTGAGTTGGGGGGAGATAACACAGATACGCAGTATTTT. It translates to CASSELGGDNTDTQYF.

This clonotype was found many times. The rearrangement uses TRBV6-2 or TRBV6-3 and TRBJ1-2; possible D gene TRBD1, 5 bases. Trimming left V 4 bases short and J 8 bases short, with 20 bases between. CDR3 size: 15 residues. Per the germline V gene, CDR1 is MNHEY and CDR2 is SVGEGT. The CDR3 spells CASSSAGRTLWGYTF. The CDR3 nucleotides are TGTGCCAGCAGTTCGGCGGGACGTACGCTATGGGGCTACACCTTC.

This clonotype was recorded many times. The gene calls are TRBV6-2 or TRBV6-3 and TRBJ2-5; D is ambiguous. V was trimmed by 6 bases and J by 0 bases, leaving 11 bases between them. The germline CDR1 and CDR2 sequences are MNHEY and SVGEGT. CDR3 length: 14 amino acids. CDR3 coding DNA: TGTGCCAGCAGAGACAACCTGTACCAAGAGACCCAGTACTTC. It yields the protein CASRDNLYQETQYF.

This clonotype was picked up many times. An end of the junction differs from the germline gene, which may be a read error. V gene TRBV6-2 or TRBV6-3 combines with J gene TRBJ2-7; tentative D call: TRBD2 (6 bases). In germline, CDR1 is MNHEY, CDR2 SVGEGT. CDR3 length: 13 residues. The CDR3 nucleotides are TGTGCCAGCAGTGACTCGGGGGTTTACGAGCAGTACTTC. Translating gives CASSDSGVYEQYF.

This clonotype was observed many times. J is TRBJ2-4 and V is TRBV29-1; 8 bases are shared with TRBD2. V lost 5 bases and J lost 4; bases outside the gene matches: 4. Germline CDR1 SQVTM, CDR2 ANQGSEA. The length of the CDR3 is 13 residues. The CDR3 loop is CSVNTSGKNIQYF. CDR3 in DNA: TGCAGCGTTAATACTAGCGGTAAAAACATTCAGTACTTC.

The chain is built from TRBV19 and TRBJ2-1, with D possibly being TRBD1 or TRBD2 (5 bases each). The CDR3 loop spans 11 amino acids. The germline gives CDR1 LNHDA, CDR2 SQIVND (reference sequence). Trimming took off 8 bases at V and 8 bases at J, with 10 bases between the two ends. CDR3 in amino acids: CASLRDDEQFF. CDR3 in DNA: TGTGCCAGTCTCCGGGACGATGAGCAGTTCTTC. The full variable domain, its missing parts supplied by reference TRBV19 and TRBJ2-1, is DGGITQSPKYLFRKEGQNVTLSCEQNLNHDAMYWYRQDPGQGLRLIYYSQIVNDFQKGDIAEGYSVSREKKESFPLTVTSAQKNPTAFYLCASLRDDEQFFGPGTRLTVL.

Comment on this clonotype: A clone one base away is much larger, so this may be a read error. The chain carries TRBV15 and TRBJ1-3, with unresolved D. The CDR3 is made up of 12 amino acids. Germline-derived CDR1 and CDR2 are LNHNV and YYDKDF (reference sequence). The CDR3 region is CATSSFGNTMYF. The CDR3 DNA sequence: TGTGCCACCAGCAGTTTTGGAAACACCATGTATTTT.

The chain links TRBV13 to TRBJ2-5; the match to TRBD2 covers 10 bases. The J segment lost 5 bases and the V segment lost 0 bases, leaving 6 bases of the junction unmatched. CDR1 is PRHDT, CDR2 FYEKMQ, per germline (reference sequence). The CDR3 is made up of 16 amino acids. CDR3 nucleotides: TGTGCCAGCAGCTTAGGTCCAGCGGGGGGGCTCGAGACCCAGTACTTC. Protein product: CASSLGPAGGLETQYF.

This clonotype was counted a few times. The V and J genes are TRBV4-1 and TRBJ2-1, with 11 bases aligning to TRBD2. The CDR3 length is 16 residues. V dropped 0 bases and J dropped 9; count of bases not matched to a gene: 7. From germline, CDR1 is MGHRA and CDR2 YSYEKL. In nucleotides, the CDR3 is TGCGCCAGCAGCCAAGAAACTAGCGGGAGAGGTGTTGAGCAGTTCTTC. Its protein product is CASSQETSGRGVEQFF.

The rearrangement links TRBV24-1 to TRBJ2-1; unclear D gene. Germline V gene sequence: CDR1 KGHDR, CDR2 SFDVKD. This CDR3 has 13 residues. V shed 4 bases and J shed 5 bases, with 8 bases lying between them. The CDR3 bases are TGTGCCACCAGTGAGGCCCATAACAATGAGCAGTTCTTC. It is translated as CATSEAHNNEQFF.

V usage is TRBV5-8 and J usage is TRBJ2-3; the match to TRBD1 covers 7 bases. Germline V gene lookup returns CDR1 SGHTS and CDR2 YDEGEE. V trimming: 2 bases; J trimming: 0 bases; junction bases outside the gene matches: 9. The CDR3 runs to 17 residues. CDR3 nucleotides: TGTGCCAGCAGCTTTGGGACAGCAATATATAGCACAGATACGCAGTATTTT. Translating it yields CASSFGTAIYSTDTQYF. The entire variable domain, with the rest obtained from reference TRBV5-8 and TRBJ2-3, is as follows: EAGVTQSPTHLIKTRGQQATLRCSPISGHTSVYWYQQALGLGLQFLLWYDEGEERNRGNFPPRFSGRQFPNYSSELNVNALELEDSALYLCASSFGTAIYSTDTQYFGPGTRLTVL.

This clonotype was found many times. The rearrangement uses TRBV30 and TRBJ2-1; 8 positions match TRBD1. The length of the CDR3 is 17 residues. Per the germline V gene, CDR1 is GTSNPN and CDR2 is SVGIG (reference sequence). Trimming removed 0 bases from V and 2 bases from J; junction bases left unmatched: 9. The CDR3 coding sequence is TGTGCCTGGAGTGTACGGGGACAGGCGGGTCCCTACAATGAGCAGTTCTTC. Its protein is CAWSVRGQAGPYNEQFF.

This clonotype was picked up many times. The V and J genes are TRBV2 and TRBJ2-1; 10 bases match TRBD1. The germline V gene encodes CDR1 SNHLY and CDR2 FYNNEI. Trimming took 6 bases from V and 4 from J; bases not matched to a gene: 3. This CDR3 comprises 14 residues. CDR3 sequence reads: CASRVGQGYNEQFF. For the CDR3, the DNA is TGTGCCAGCAGAGTGGGACAGGGGTACAATGAGCAGTTCTTC.

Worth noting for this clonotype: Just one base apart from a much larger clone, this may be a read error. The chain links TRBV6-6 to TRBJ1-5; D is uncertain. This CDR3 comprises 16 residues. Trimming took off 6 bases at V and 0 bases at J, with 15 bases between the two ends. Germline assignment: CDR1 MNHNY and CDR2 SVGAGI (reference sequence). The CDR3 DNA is TGTGCCAGCAGCTTCCTCTACACTAATAGCAATCAGCCCCAGCATTTT. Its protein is CASSFLYTNSNQPQHF.

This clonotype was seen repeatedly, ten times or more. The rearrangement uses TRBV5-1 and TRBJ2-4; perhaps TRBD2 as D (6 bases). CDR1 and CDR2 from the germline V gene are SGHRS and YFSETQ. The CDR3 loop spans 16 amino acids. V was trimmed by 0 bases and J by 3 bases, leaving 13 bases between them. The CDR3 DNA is TGCGCCAGCAGCTTGGGTGGAGGGTTAGGCAAAAACATTCAGTACTTC. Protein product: CASSLGGGLGKNIQYF.

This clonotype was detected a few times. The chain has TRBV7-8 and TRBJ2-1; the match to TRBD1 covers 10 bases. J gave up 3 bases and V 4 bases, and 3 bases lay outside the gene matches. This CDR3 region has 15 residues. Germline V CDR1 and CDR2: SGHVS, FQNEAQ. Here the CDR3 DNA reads TGTGCCAGCAGCTACGACAGGGGGCTCTACAATGAGCAGTTCTTC. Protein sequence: CASSYDRGLYNEQFF.

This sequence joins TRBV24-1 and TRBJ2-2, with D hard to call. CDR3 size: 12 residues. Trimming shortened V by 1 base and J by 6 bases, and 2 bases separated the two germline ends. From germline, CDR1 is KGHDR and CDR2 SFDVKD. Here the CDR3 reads CATSDFAGELFF. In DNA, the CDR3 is TGTGCCACCAGTGATTTCGCCGGGGAGCTGTTTTTT.

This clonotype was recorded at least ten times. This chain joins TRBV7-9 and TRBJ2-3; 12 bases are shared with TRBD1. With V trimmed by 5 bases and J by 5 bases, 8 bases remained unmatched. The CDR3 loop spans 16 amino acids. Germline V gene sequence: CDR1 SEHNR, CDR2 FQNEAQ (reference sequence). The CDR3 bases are TGTGCCAGCAGCCCCCCGGGACAGGGGGCAATAGATACGCAGTATTTT. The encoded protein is CASSPPGQGAIDTQYF.

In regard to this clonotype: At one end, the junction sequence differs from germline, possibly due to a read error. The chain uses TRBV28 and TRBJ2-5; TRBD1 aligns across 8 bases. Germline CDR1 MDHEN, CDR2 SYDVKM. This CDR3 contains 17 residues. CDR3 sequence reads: CASSPLEMTGDSETQCF. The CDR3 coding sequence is TGTGCCAGCAGTCCGCTTGAGATGACAGGGGACTCGGAGACCCAGTGCTTC.

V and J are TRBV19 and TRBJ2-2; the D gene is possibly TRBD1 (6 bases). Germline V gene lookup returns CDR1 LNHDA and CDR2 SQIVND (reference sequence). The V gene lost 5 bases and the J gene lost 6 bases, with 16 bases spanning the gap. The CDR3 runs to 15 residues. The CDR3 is CASSDGTSNAGELFF. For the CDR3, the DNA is TGTGCCAGTAGTGATGGGACAAGTAACGCCGGGGAGCTGTTTTTT.

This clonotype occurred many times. The DNA of the CDR3 is TGTGCCAGCACCCCGGACAGTAGCGGTTACGAGCAGTACTTC. Amino acids: CASTPDSSGYEQYF. The genes are TRBV2 and TRBJ2-7; D may match TRBD1 or TRBD2 (6 bases each). Germline CDR1 is SNHLY and CDR2 is FYNNEI. The CDR3 loop spans 14 amino acids. With 7 bases removed from V and 4 bases from J, the gap between germline ends came to 17 bases. Full variable domain (outside the CDR3, taken from reference TRBV2 and TRBJ2-7): EPEVTQTPSHQVTQMGQEVILRCVPISNHLYFYWYRQILGQKVEFLVSFYNNEISEKSEIFDDQFSVERPDGSNFTLKIRSTKLEDSAMYFCASTPDSSGYEQYFGPGTRLTVT.

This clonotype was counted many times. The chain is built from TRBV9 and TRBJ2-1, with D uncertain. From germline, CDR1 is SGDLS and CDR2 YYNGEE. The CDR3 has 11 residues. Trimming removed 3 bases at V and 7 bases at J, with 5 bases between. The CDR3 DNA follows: TGTGCCAGCAGCGCCGAAAATGAGCAGTTCTTC. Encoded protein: CASSAENEQFF.

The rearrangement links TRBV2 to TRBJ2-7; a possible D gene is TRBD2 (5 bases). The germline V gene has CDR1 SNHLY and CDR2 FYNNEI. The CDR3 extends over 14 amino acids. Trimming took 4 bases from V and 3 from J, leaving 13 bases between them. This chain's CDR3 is CASSGGSSVYEQYF. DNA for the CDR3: TGTGCCAGCAGTGGTGGGAGTTCGGTCTACGAGCAGTACTTC.

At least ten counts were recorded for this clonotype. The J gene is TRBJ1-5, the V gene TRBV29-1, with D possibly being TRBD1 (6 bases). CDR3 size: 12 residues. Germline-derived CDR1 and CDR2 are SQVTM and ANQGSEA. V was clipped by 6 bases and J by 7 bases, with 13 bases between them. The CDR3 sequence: CSVGAVGQPQHF. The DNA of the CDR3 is TGCAGCGTGGGGGCCGTCGGCCAGCCCCAGCATTTT.

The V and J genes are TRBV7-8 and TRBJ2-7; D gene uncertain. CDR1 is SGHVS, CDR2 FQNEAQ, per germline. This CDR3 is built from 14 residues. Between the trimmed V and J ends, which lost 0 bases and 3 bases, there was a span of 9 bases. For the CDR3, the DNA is TGTGCCAGCAGCTTAGCGGTGGAGAGCTACGAGCAGTACTTC. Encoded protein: CASSLAVESYEQYF. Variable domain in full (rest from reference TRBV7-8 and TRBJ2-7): GAGVSQSPRYKVAKRGQDVALRCDPISGHVSLFWYQQALGQGPEFLTYFQNEAQLDKSGLPSDRFFAERPEGSVSTLKIQRTQQEDSAVYLCASSLAVESYEQYFGPGTRLTVT.

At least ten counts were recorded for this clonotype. The CDR3 DNA sequence: TGCGCCAGCAGTCAAAATTGCGGACCGACCAATGAAAAACTGTTTTTT. This translates into CASSQNCGPTNEKLFF. The chain joins TRBV23-1 to TRBJ1-4; D is ambiguous. TRBV23-1 carries the ORF label, with uncertain function. The CDR3 totals 16 residues. Trimming stripped 2 bases from V and 5 bases from J, with 15 bases between.

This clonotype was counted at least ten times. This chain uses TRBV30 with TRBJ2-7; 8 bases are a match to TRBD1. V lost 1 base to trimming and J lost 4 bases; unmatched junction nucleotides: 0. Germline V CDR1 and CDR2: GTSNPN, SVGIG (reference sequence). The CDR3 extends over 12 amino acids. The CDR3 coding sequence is TGTGCCTGGAGTGGGACAGGGTACGAGCAGTACTTC. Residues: CAWSGTGYEQYF.

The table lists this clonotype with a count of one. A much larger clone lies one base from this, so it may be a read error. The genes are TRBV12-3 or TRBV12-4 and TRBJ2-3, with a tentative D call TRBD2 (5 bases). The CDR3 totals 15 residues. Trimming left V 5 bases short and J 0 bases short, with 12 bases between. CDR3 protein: CASSIGLLSTDTQYF. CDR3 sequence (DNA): TGTGCCAGCAGTATCGGACTTCTTAGCACAGATACGCAGTATTTT.

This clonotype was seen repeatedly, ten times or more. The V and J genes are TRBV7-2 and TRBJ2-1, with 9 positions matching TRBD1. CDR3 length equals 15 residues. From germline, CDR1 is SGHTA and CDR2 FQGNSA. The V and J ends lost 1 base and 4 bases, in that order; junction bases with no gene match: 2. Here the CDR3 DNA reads TGTGCCAGCAGCTTAGGACAGGGGGTGTACAATGAGCAGTTCTTC. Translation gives CASSLGQGVYNEQFF. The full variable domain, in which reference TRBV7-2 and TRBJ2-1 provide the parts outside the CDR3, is GAGVSQSPSNKVTEKGKDVELRCDPISGHTALYWYRQSLGQGLEFLIYFQGNSAPDKSGLPSDRFSAERTGGSVSTLTIQRTQQEDSAVYLCASSLGQGVYNEQFFGPGTRLTVL.

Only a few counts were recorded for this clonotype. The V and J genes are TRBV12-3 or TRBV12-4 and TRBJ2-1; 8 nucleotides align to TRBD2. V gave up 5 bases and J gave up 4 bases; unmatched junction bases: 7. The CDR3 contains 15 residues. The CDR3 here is CASSQVLADYNEQFF. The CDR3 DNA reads TGTGCCAGCAGTCAAGTACTAGCGGATTACAATGAGCAGTTCTTC.